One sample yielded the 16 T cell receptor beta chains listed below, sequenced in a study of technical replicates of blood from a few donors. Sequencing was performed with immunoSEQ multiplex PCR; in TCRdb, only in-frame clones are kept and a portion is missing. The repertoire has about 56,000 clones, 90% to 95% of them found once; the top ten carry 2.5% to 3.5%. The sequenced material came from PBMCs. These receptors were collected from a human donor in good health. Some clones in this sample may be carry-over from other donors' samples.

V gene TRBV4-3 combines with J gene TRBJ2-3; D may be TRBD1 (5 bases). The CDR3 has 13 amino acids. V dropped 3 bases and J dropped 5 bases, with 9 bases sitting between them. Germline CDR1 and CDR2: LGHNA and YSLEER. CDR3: CASSHRTGDTQYF. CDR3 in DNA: TGCGCCAGCAGCCACCGAACAGGAGATACGCAGTATTTT.

The CDR3 loop reads CASKRDYLYNEQFF. The CDR3 coding sequence is TGTGCCAGCAAACGGGACTACCTATACAATGAGCAGTTCTTC. The gene calls are TRBV7-2 and TRBJ2-1; 7 bases match TRBD2. This CDR3 contains 14 residues. Germline V gives CDR1 SGHTA, CDR2 FQGNSA. V lost 7 bases to trimming and J lost 4 bases; unmatched junction nucleotides: 7.

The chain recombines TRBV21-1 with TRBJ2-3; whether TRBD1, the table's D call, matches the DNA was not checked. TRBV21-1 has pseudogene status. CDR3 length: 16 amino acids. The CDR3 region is CASSKARDRPTDTQYF. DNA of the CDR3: TGTGCCAGCAGCAAAGCGCGGGACAGGCCCACAGATACGCAGTATTTT.

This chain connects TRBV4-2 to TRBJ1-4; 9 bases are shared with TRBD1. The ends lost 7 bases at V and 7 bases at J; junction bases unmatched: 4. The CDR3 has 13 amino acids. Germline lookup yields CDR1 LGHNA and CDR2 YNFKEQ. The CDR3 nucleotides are TGTGCCAGCAAAGAGACAGGGGGTGAAAAACTGTTTTTT. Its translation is CASKETGGEKLFF.

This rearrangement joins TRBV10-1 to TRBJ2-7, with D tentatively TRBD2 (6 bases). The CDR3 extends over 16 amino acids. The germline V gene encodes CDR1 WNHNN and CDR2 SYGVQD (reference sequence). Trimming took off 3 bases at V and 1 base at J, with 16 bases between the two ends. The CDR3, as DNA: TGCGCCAGCAGTGAATCGTCTAGCGACAGTTCCTACGAGCAGTACTTC. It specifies CASSESSSDSSYEQYF.

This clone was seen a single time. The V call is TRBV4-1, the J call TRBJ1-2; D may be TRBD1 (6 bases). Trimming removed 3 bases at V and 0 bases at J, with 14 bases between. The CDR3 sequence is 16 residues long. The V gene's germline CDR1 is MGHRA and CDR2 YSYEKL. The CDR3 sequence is CASSQRGILANYGYTF. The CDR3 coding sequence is TGCGCCAGCAGCCAGAGGGGGATTCTAGCTAACTATGGCTACACCTTC.

The CDR3 loop reads CASSPLGRAYGYTF. CDR3 coding DNA: TGCGCCAGCAGCCCCTTGGGGAGGGCCTATGGCTACACCTTC. The chain links TRBV4-3 to TRBJ1-2; D is uncertain. This CDR3 comprises 14 residues. The ends were cut back, 4 bases at V and 4 bases at J, with 13 bases in the middle. Looked up from germline, CDR1 is LGHNA and CDR2 is YSLEER.

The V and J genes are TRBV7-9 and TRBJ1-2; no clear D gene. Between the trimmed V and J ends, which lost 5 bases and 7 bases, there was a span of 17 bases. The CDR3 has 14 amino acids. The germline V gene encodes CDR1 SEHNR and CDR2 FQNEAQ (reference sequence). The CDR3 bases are TGTGCCAGCAGCGTCACGCGGGGTGGCGGTGGCTACACCTTC. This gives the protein CASSVTRGGGGYTF.

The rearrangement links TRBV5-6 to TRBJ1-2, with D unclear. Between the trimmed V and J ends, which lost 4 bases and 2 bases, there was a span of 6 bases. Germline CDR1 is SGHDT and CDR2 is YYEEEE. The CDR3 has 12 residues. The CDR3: CASSTTNYGYTF. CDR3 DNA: TGTGCCAGCAGCACAACCAACTATGGCTACACCTTC.

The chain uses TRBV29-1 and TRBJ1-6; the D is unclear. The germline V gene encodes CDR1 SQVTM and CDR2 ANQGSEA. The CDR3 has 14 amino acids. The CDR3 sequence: CSASSGPANSPLHF. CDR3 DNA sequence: TGCAGTGCCTCGAGCGGACCGGCGAATTCACCCCTCCACTTT.

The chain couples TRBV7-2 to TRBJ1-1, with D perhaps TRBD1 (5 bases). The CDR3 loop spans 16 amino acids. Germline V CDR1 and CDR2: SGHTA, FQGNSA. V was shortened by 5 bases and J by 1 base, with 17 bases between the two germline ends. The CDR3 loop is CASSPGLTQRNTEAFF. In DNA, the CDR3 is TGTGCCAGCAGCCCGGGACTGACCCAACGGAACACTGAAGCTTTCTTT.

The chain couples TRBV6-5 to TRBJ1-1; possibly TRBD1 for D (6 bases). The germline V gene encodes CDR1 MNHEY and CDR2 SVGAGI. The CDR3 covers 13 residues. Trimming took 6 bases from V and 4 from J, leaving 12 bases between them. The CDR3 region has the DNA TGTGCCAGCAGAACAGGGTGGGGCACTGAAGCTTTCTTT. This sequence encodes CASRTGWGTEAFF.

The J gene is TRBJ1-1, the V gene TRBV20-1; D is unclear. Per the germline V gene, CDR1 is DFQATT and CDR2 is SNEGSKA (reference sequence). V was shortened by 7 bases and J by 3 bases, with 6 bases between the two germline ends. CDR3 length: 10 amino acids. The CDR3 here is CSVRDTEAFF. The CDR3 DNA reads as TGCAGTGTCCGGGACACTGAAGCTTTCTTT.

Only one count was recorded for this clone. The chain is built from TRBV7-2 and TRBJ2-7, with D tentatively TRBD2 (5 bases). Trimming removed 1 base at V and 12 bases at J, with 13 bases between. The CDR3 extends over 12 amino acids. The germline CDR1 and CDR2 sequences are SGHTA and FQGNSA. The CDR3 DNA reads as TGTGCCAGCAGCTTAGGTAGTCTAGCTTTGTACTTC. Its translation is CASSLGSLALYF.

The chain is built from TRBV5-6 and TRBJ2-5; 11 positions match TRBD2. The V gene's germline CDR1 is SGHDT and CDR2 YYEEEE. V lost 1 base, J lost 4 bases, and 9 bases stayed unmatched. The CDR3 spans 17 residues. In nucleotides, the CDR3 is TGTGCCAGCAGCTTGTCCCCTAGCGGGGGGCCGAGAGAGACCCAGTACTTC. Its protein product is CASSLSPSGGPRETQYF.

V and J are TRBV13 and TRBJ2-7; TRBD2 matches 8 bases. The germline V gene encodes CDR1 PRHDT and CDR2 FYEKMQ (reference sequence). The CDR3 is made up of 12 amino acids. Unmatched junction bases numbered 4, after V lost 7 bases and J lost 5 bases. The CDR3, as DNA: TGTGCCAGCAACCGGGGGGGGGACGAGCAGTACTTC. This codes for CASNRGGDEQYF.